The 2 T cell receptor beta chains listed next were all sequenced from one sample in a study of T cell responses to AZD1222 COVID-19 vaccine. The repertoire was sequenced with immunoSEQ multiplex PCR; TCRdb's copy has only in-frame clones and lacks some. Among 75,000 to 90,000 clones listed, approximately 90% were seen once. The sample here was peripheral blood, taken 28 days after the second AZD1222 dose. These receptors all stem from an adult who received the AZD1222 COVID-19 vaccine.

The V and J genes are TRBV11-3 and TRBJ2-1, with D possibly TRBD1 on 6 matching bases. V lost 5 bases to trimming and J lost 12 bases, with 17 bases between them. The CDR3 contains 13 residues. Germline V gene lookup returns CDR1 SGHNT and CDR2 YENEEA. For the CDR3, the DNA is TGTGCCAGCAGCACAGGGCCTTCCCGCGGGCAGTTCTTC. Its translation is CASSTGPSRGQFF. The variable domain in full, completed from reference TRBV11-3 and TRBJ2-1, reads EAGVVQSPRYKIIEKKQPVAFWCNPISGHNTLYWYLQNLGQGPELLIRYENEEAVDDSQLPKDRFSAERLKGVDSTLKIQPAELGDSAVYLCASSTGPSRGQFFGPGTRLTVL.

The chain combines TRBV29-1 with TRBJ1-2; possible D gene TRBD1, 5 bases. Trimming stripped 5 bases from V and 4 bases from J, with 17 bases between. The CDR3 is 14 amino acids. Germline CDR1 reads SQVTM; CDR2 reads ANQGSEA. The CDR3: CSVLGGVYTYGYTF. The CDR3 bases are TGCAGCGTTTTAGGAGGGGTTTATACCTATGGCTACACCTTC.